Following are 27 T cell receptor beta chains from one sample sequenced in a study of T cells in Graves' hyperthyroidism and ophthalmopathy. Amplified regions were TCR beta CDR3 sequences from RNA transcripts. First-round RT-PCR targeting the TCR CDR3 was performed with the HTBI primer set. TCRdb ran MiXCR on the multiplex PCR reads and lists one entry per CDR3 protein. The top ten clones hold 7.5% to 9% of a sample with around 440,000 distinct CDR3 sequences, more than 15% of them seen once. The material sequenced was blood. All receptors come from a woman between 18 and 29 years old with Graves' hyperthyroidism.

For the CDR3, the DNA is TGTGCCTGGAACCCGGTGGGGCGACCGGATGAGCAGTTCTTC. It translates to CAWNPVGRPDEQFF. The J gene is TRBJ2-1, the V gene TRBV30; tentatively, D is TRBD1 (5 bases). This CDR3 region has 14 residues. Germline CDR1 reads GTSNPN; CDR2 reads SVGIG (reference sequence). V shed 4 bases and J shed 8 bases, with 18 bases lying between them.

This sequence joins TRBV11-2 and TRBJ1-2; D not resolved. The CDR3 contains 13 residues. Per the germline V gene, CDR1 is SGHAT and CDR2 is FQNNGV. The V gene lost 5 bases and the J gene lost 4 bases, with 11 bases spanning the gap. The CDR3 DNA reads TGTGCCAGCAGCCCGTGGCGAACCTATGGCTACACCTTC. Amino acids: CASSPWRTYGYTF.

Only a few counts were recorded for this clonotype. The chain has TRBV15 and TRBJ1-3; D possibly corresponds to TRBD1 (6 bases). With 3 bases removed from V and 2 bases from J, the gap between germline ends came to 17 bases. The CDR3 has 17 amino acids. The germline V gene encodes CDR1 LNHNV and CDR2 YYDKDF (reference sequence). CDR3 bases: TGTGCCACCAGCAGGTCACACCGCAGGGACACTGGAAACACCATATATTTT. It translates to CATSRSHRRDTGNTIYF. The full variable domain, with the rest looked up from reference TRBV15 and TRBJ1-3, is DAMVIQNPRYQVTQFGKPVTLSCSQTLNHNVMYWYQQKSSQAPKLLFHYYDKDFNNEADTPDNFQSRRPNTSFCFLDIRSPGLGDTAMYLCATSRSHRRDTGNTIYFGEGSWLTVV.

This clonotype was counted a few times. The chain has TRBV5-1 and TRBJ1-2; D unresolved. V was cut by 1 base and J by 2 bases, with 12 bases left in between. CDR1 and CDR2 from the germline V gene are SGHRS and YFSETQ. This CDR3 has 15 amino acids. The CDR3 sequence: CASSLFPGPNYGYTF. CDR3 nucleotide sequence: TGCGCCAGCAGCTTGTTTCCTGGGCCGAACTATGGCTACACCTTC.

The rearrangement links TRBV4-1 to TRBJ1-4; TRBD1 might be the D (5 bases). CDR3 length: 14 amino acids. CDR1 MGHRA and CDR2 YSYEKL come from the germline V gene. The ends were cut back, 5 bases at V and 7 bases at J, with 14 bases in the middle. The CDR3 DNA is TGCGCCAGCAGCGTGGGGGGAGTAGGTGAAAAACTGTTTTTT. Its translation is CASSVGGVGEKLFF.

The chain employs TRBV6-1 and TRBJ1-3; D uncertain. Trimming stripped 5 bases from V and 3 bases from J, with 11 bases between. Germline CDR1 is MNHNS and CDR2 is SASEGT. The CDR3 contains 14 residues. Written as DNA, the CDR3 is TGTGCCAGCAGTTCTGTCTTGCTTGGAAACACCATATATTTT. Translated: CASSSVLLGNTIYF.

This clonotype was seen repeatedly, ten times or more. The chain carries TRBV27 and TRBJ2-3, with D perhaps TRBD2 (6 bases). This CDR3 comprises 14 residues. Germline assignment: CDR1 MNHEY and CDR2 SMNVEV (reference sequence). The V end lost 8 bases, the J end lost 4 bases, and 16 bases lay between the germline ends. CDR3 nucleotides: TGTGCCAGCGCCTACGGAGGGACCCCAGATACGCAGTATTTT. Encoded protein: CASAYGGTPDTQYF.

This clonotype was counted many times. The rearrangement uses TRBV9 and TRBJ2-1, with a tentative D call TRBD2 (5 bases). The CDR3 is made up of 13 amino acids. Germline V gene lookup returns CDR1 SGDLS and CDR2 YYNGEE. The ends were cut back, 0 bases at V and 9 bases at J, with 10 bases in the middle. The CDR3 DNA follows: TGTGCCAGCAGCGTAGAGGGAGTAAGTGAGCAGTTCTTC. This translates into CASSVEGVSEQFF.

The rearrangement uses TRBV7-2 and TRBJ1-4; D is unclear. Between the trimmed V and J ends, which lost 1 base and 5 bases, there was a span of 5 bases. This CDR3 is 13 amino acids long. Germline V gene data show CDR1 as SGHTA and CDR2 as FQGNSA. The CDR3 coding sequence is TGTGCCAGCAGCTTAGTCGGAAATGAAAAACTGTTTTTT. Translated: CASSLVGNEKLFF. Full variable domain (remainder filled in from reference TRBV7-2 and TRBJ1-4): GAGVSQSPSNKVTEKGKDVELRCDPISGHTALYWYRQSLGQGLEFLIYFQGNSAPDKSGLPSDRFSAERTGGSVSTLTIQRTQQEDSAVYLCASSLVGNEKLFFGSGTQLSVL.

This clonotype was observed a few times. The chain links TRBV7-9 to TRBJ2-5; 10 bases are a match to TRBD1. The J segment lost 11 bases and the V segment lost 5 bases, leaving 11 bases of the junction unmatched. Looked up from germline, CDR1 is SEHNR and CDR2 is FQNEAQ (reference sequence). There are 14 residues in the CDR3. The CDR3 DNA is TGTGCCAGCAGCCCGTTCGGGACAGGGGTCGGTCAGTACTTC. Amino acid sequence: CASSPFGTGVGQYF.

This clonotype has a count of ten or more. The chain combines TRBV27 with TRBJ2-1; the D gene is possibly TRBD1 (5 bases). Looked up from germline, CDR1 is MNHEY and CDR2 is SMNVEV (reference sequence). V shed 3 bases and J shed 4 bases, with 13 bases lying between them. The CDR3 runs 15 residues. The CDR3 DNA reads as TGTGCCAGCAGTTTCGGACACGGCAGATACAATGAGCAGTTCTTC. The encoded protein is CASSFGHGRYNEQFF.

This clonotype was seen a few times. V gene TRBV7-9 combines with J gene TRBJ2-3; the D is unclear. The CDR3 runs 15 residues. CDR1 and CDR2 (germline): SEHNR, FQNEAQ (reference sequence). Deletions cut 5 bases from V and 0 bases from J, with 12 bases between. The CDR3 bases are TGTGCCAGCAGCCCCCGCCCGGTGAGCACAGATACGCAGTATTTT. As protein: CASSPRPVSTDTQYF.

V and J are TRBV11-2 and TRBJ1-3; weak D call: TRBD1 (6 bases). This CDR3 is 18 amino acids long. V was pared by 2 bases and J by 0 bases, with 17 bases between. In germline, CDR1 is SGHAT, CDR2 FQNNGV. In nucleotides, the CDR3 is TGTGCCAGCAGCTTAAACCTATACTTGGACAGCTCTGGAAACACCATATATTTT. Translation gives CASSLNLYLDSSGNTIYF.

The sample holds many counts of this clonotype. The chain couples TRBV5-1 to TRBJ2-7, with 8 bases aligning to TRBD2. The CDR3 spans 15 residues. Trimming removed 1 base from V and 6 bases from J; junction bases left unmatched: 9. Germline V gene data show CDR1 as SGHRS and CDR2 as YFSETQ. DNA for the CDR3: TGCGCCAGCAGCTTGTTTACGGGAGGGGCGCGCGAGCAGTACTTC. This sequence encodes CASSLFTGGAREQYF.

This clonotype was detected ten times or more. The rearrangement uses TRBV7-3 and TRBJ2-3; perhaps TRBD2 as D (5 bases). Germline V gene data show CDR1 as SGHTA and CDR2 as FQGTGA. V dropped 5 bases and J dropped 1 base, with 13 bases sitting between them. CDR3 length: 15 residues. The CDR3 nucleotides read TGTGCCAGCAGCGGGAGCGAGATGGGCACAGATACGCAGTATTTT. It translates to CASSGSEMGTDTQYF.

This clonotype was observed many times. The genes are TRBV19 and TRBJ1-2, with D hard to call. This CDR3 contains 13 residues. Trimming shortened V by 1 base and J by 4 bases, and 7 bases separated the two germline ends. Germline CDR1 LNHDA, CDR2 SQIVND (reference sequence). The CDR3 coding sequence is TGTGCCAGTAGTATAGGTGCCGTCTATGGCTACACCTTC. It encodes CASSIGAVYGYTF.

This clonotype was seen ten or more times. This chain links TRBV7-8 with TRBJ2-1, with D possibly TRBD2 on 7 matching bases. Trimming took off 5 bases at V and 2 bases at J, with 13 bases between the two ends. This CDR3 comprises 15 residues. Germline V gene data show CDR1 as SGHVS and CDR2 as FQNEAQ. CDR3 sequence: CASSVFGGPYNEQFF. The CDR3 nucleotides read TGTGCCAGCAGCGTCTTCGGGGGGCCCTACAATGAGCAGTTCTTC.

The chain links TRBV15 to TRBJ1-5, with no clear D. This CDR3 has 13 residues. V lost 9 bases and J 4 bases, leaving 13 bases between the germline ends. Per germline, CDR1 LNHNV and CDR2 YYDKDF (reference sequence). CDR3 DNA: TGTGCCACAGCCGCGGAGGCAAATCAGCCCCAGCATTTT. Protein product: CATAAEANQPQHF.

The chain joins TRBV18 to TRBJ1-2; 9 bases agree with TRBD1. Germline CDR1 is KGHSH and CDR2 is LQKENI. CDR3 length: 17 residues. V shed 0 bases and J 5 bases; nucleotides not matched to a gene: 10. The CDR3 DNA sequence: TGTGCCAGCTCACCACCGAACAGGGGGCGCGCAGAGTATGGCTACACCTTC. This translates into CASSPPNRGRAEYGYTF.

This clonotype was counted only a few times. The CDR3 DNA sequence: TGTGCCAGCAGCGCAGGACAGAGAAACTATGGCTACACCTTC. It yields the protein CASSAGQRNYGYTF. The chain has TRBV9 and TRBJ1-2; D is possibly TRBD1 (6 bases). Trimming pared 3 bases from V and 2 bases from J, leaving 11 bases between. This CDR3 is built from 14 residues. Germline V lookup: CDR1 SGDLS, CDR2 YYNGEE.

This clonotype was recorded many times. This chain links TRBV2 with TRBJ1-4, with TRBD1 matching 8 bases. The CDR3 contains 14 residues. V was clipped by 5 bases and J by 3 bases; unmatched bases: 2. Germline CDR1 SNHLY, CDR2 FYNNEI. CDR3 nucleotides: TGTGCCAGCAGTAAACAGGGGGCTAATGAAAAACTGTTTTTT. Translated, it gives CASSKQGANEKLFF.

This clonotype was counted at least ten times. The chain uses TRBV20-1 and TRBJ2-7; D may match TRBD1 or TRBD2 (5 bases each). Looked up from germline, CDR1 is DFQATT and CDR2 is SNEGSKA (reference sequence). This CDR3 region has 13 residues. Trimming stripped 5 bases from V and 0 bases from J, with 11 bases between. CDR3 in DNA: TGCAGTGCTGGGGGACGGGACTCCTACGAGCAGTACTTC. Residues: CSAGGRDSYEQYF.

This clonotype was observed at least ten times. The chain uses TRBV20-1 and TRBJ2-1; D is possibly TRBD1 or TRBD2 (5 bases each). CDR3 length: 14 amino acids. Trimming took 3 bases from V and 2 from J, leaving 11 bases between them. The V gene's germline CDR1 is DFQATT and CDR2 SNEGSKA (reference sequence). CDR3 coding DNA: TGCAGTGCTAGCAACCGGGACGCCTACAATGAGCAGTTCTTC. This gives the protein CSASNRDAYNEQFF.

This clonotype appeared many times. The chain couples TRBV7-3 to TRBJ2-2; D unclear. V was cut by 2 bases and J by 7 bases, with 14 bases left in between. Looked up from germline, CDR1 is SGHTA and CDR2 is FQGTGA. This CDR3 spans 15 amino acids. CDR3: CASSLHRSGVGELFF. CDR3 bases: TGTGCCAGCAGCTTACACCGGAGTGGGGTCGGGGAGCTGTTTTTT.

This clonotype was detected many times. The chain carries TRBV11-2 and TRBJ2-3; 10 bases are a match to TRBD1. The V and J ends lost 5 bases and 0 bases, in that order; junction bases with no gene match: 11. Germline-derived CDR1 and CDR2 are SGHAT and FQNNGV. This CDR3 spans 18 amino acids. CDR3 coding DNA: TGTGCCAGCAGCCCGGATGGGACAGGGGCCTCTAGCACAGATACGCAGTATTTT. It encodes CASSPDGTGASSTDTQYF.

The chain couples TRBV9 to TRBJ2-5; D call uncertain. From germline, CDR1 is SGDLS and CDR2 YYNGEE. The CDR3 spans 14 residues. V lost 3 bases to trimming and J lost 1 base, with 10 bases between them. CDR3 sequence: CASSGEAGQETQYF. CDR3 nucleotide sequence: TGTGCCAGCAGCGGCGAAGCCGGCCAAGAGACCCAGTACTTC.

This clonotype came up a few times. This chain uses TRBV20-1 with TRBJ1-1; D gene uncertain. Per germline, CDR1 DFQATT and CDR2 SNEGSKA (reference sequence). This CDR3 has 12 amino acids. V was clipped by 6 bases and J by 3 bases, with 11 bases between them. The CDR3 DNA is TGCAGTGCCTGGGGTGGTGACACTGAAGCTTTCTTT. Encoded protein: CSAWGGDTEAFF.